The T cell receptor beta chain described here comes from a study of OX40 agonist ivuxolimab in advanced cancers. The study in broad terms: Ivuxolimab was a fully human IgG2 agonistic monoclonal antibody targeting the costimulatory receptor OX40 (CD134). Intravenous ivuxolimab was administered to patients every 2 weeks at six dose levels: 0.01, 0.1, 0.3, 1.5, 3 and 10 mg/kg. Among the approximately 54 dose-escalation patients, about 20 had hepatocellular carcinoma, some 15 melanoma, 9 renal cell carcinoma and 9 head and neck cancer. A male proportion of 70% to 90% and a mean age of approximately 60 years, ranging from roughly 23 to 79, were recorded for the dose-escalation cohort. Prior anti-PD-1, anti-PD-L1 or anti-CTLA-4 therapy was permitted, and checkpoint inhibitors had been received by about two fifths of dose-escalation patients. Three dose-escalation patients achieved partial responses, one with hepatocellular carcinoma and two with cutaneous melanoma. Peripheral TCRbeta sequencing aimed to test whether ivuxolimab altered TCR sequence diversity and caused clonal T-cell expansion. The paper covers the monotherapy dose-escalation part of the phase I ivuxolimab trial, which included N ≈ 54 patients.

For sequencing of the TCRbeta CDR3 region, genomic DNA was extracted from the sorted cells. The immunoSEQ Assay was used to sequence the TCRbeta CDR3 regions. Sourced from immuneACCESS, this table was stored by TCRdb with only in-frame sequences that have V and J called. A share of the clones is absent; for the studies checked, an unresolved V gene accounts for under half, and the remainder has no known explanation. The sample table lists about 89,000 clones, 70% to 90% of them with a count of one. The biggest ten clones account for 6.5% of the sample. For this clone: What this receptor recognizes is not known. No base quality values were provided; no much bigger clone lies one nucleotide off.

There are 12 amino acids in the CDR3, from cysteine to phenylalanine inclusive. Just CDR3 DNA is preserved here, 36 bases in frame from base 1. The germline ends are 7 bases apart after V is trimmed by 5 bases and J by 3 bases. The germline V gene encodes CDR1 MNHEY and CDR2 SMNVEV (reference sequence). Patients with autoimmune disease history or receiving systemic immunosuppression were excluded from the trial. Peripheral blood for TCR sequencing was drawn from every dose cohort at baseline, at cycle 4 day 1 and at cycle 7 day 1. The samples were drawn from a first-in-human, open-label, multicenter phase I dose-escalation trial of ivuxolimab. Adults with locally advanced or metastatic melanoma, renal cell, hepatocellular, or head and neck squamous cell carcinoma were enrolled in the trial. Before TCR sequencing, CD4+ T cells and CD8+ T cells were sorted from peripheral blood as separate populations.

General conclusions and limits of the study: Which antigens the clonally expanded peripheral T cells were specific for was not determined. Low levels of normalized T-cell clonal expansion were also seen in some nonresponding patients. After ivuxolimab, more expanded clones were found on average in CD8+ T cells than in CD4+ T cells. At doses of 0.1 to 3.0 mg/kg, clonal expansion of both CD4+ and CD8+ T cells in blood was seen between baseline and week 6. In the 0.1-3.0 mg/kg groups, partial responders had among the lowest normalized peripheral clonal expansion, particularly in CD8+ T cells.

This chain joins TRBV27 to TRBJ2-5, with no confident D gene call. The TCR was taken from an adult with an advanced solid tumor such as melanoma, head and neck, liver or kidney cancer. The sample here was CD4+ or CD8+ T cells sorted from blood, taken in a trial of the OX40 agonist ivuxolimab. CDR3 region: CASSHTKETQYF. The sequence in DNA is TGTGCCAGCAGTCATACCAAAGAGACCCAGTACTTC.